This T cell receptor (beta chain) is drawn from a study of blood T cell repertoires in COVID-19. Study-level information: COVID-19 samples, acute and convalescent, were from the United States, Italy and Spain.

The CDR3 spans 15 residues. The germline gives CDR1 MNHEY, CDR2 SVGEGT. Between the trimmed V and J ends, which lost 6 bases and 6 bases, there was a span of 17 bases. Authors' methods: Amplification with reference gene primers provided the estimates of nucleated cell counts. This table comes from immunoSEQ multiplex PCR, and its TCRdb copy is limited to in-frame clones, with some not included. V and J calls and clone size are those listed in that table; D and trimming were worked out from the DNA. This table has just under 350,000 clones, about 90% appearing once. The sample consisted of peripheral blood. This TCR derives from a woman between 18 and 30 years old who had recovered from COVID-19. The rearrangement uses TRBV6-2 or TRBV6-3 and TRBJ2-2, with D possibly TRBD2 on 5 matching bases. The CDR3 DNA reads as TGTGCCAGCAGCCCCCGCAAGAGGGCCCCCGGGGAGCTGTTTTTT. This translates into CASSPRKRAPGELFF.